A selection of T cell receptor beta chains follows, all from one sample in a study of T cells in narcolepsy. Produced via immunoSEQ multiplex PCR; TCRdb's table is partial and in-frame only. The sample has some 24,000 clones, 75% to 90% seen once. The sequenced material came from CD45RA- memory CD4+ T cells from PBMCs. The source of these receptors is a human donor with narcolepsy. The CDR3 runs from the conserved cysteine through the conserved F or W. A D gene is named only where the DNA matches it firmly. Clone size appears in some rows only: once, few, many, or a class for an expanded clone.

cdr3_aa: CASSPGTSGRMYGQYF
cdr3_nt: TGTGCCAGCAGCCCCGGGACTAGCGGGAGGATGTACGGGCAGTACTTC
clone_size: NA
j_call: TRBJ2-7
v_call: TRBV14
d_call: TRBD2

cdr3_aa: CASGLAKRTTGKETQYF
cdr3_nt: TGTGCCAGCGGACTAGCAAAAAGGACGACAGGCAAAGAGACCCAGTACTTC
clone_size: NA
j_call: TRBJ2-5
v_call: TRBV27
d_call: TRBD2

cdr3_aa: CASSPDRNQPQHF
cdr3_nt: TGTGCCAGTAGCCCCGACAGGAATCAGCCCCAGCATTTT
clone_size: NA
j_call: TRBJ1-5
v_call: TRBV19
d_call: NA

cdr3_aa: CASSLALSSYEQYF
cdr3_nt: TGTGCCAGCAGCCTAGCCCTGAGCTCCTACGAGCAGTACTTC
clone_size: few
j_call: TRBJ2-7
v_call: TRBV7-2
d_call: NA

cdr3_aa: CASSQSGGALYEQYF
cdr3_nt: TGCGCCAGTTCCCAGTCGGGGGGCGCGTTGTACGAGCAGTACTTC
clone_size: NA
j_call: TRBJ2-7
v_call: TRBV23-1
d_call: NA

cdr3_aa: CAWSTPSGADYGYTF
cdr3_nt: TGTGCCTGGAGTACCCCTAGTGGGGCTGACTATGGCTACACCTTC
clone_size: NA
j_call: TRBJ1-2
v_call: TRBV30
d_call: NA

cdr3_aa: CASSIGWSTEAFF
cdr3_nt: TGTGCCAGTAGTATAGGGTGGAGCACTGAAGCTTTCTTT
clone_size: NA
j_call: TRBJ1-1
v_call: TRBV19
d_call: NA

cdr3_aa: CASSQLGQGEGGYTF
cdr3_nt: TGTGCCAGCAGCCAACTCGGACAGGGAGAGGGCGGCTACACCTTC
clone_size: NA
j_call: TRBJ1-2
v_call: TRBV4-2
d_call: TRBD1

cdr3_aa: CAISEKAGTQETQYF
cdr3_nt: TGTGCCATCAGTGAGAAAGCGGGGACACAAGAGACCCAGTACTTC
clone_size: NA
j_call: TRBJ2-5
v_call: TRBV10-3
d_call: NA

cdr3_aa: CASSRGTVDQPQHF
cdr3_nt: TGTGCCAGCAGCCGCGGGACAGTCGATCAGCCCCAGCATTTT
clone_size: NA
j_call: TRBJ1-5
v_call: TRBV7-8
d_call: TRBD1

cdr3_aa: CASSHIGLAGGTDTQYF
cdr3_nt: TGTGCCAGCAGCCACATCGGACTAGCGGGAGGAACGGATACGCAGTATTTT
clone_size: NA
j_call: TRBJ2-3
v_call: TRBV5-4
d_call: TRBD2

cdr3_aa: CASSYSDSGTGHEQYF
cdr3_nt: TGTGCCAGCAGTTACTCTGATTCCGGGACAGGGCACGAGCAGTACTTC
clone_size: NA
j_call: TRBJ2-7
v_call: TRBV6-5
d_call: TRBD1

cdr3_aa: CASSLIASGVRNEQFF
cdr3_nt: TGTGCCAGCAGTTTAATTGCTAGCGGGGTTAGGAATGAGCAGTTCTTC
clone_size: NA
j_call: TRBJ2-1
v_call: TRBV27
d_call: TRBD2

cdr3_aa: CASSWEREAADTQYF
cdr3_nt: TGTGCCAGCAGCTGGGAGCGGGAGGCGGCGGATACGCAGTATTTT
clone_size: NA
j_call: TRBJ2-3
v_call: TRBV5-6
d_call: TRBD2

cdr3_aa: CASSRRTANTGELFF
cdr3_nt: TGTGCCAGCAGCCGCAGGACAGCGAACACCGGGGAGCTGTTTTTT
clone_size: NA
j_call: TRBJ2-2
v_call: TRBV2
d_call: NA

cdr3_aa: CASSQGRAGGPRETQYF
cdr3_nt: TGTGCCAGCAGCCAGGGTAGGGCGGGAGGGCCGAGAGAGACCCAGTACTTC
clone_size: NA
j_call: TRBJ2-5
v_call: TRBV28
d_call: TRBD2

cdr3_aa: CASSVQSIPHLGGYTF
cdr3_nt: TGTGCCAGCAGCGTCCAGAGTATCCCCCATCTAGGCGGCTACACCTTC
clone_size: NA
j_call: TRBJ1-2
v_call: TRBV5-4
d_call: NA

cdr3_aa: CASSEFGQGTQNTEAFF
cdr3_nt: TGTGCCAGCAGTGAATTCGGACAGGGGACACAGAACACTGAAGCTTTCTTT
clone_size: NA
j_call: TRBJ1-1
v_call: TRBV25-1
d_call: TRBD1

cdr3_aa: CASSPLVRGYEQYF
cdr3_nt: TGTGCCAGCAGCCCCCTAGTAAGGGGGTACGAGCAGTACTTC
clone_size: NA
j_call: TRBJ2-7
v_call: TRBV9
d_call: NA

cdr3_aa: CASSSGQGPQETQYF
cdr3_nt: TGTGCCAGCAGCTCCGGACAGGGCCCACAAGAGACCCAGTACTTC
clone_size: once
j_call: TRBJ2-5
v_call: TRBV7-6
d_call: TRBD1

cdr3_aa: CASSSYRGNTEAFF
cdr3_nt: TGTGCCAGCAGTAGCTACCGGGGTAACACTGAAGCTTTCTTT
clone_size: NA
j_call: TRBJ1-1
v_call: TRBV25-1
d_call: NA

cdr3_aa: CASSNWAGGLGNEQFF
cdr3_nt: TGTGCCAGTAGTAATTGGGCGGGAGGGTTGGGTAATGAGCAGTTCTTC
clone_size: NA
j_call: TRBJ2-1
v_call: TRBV19
d_call: TRBD2

cdr3_aa: CASSFEVSEQFF
cdr3_nt: TGTGCCAGCAGCTTTGAAGTTAGTGAGCAGTTCTTC
clone_size: NA
j_call: TRBJ2-1
v_call: TRBV7-9
d_call: NA

cdr3_aa: CASSHQGLSANVLTF
cdr3_nt: TGTGCCAGCAGCCATCAGGGGCTATCTGCCAACGTCCTGACTTTC
clone_size: NA
j_call: TRBJ2-6
v_call: TRBV7-8
d_call: NA

cdr3_aa: CAWSVLAGPYNEQFF
cdr3_nt: TGTGCCTGGAGTGTACTGGCGGGGCCTTACAATGAGCAGTTCTTC
clone_size: once
j_call: TRBJ2-1
v_call: TRBV30
d_call: NA

cdr3_aa: CASSPQENTEAFF
cdr3_nt: TGTGCCAGCTCCCCTCAGGAGAACACTGAAGCTTTCTTT
clone_size: once
j_call: TRBJ1-1
v_call: TRBV18
d_call: NA

cdr3_aa: CASSSGRTISNQPQHF
cdr3_nt: TGTGCCAGTAGTTCCGGCAGGACTATTAGCAATCAGCCCCAGCATTTT
clone_size: NA
j_call: TRBJ1-5
v_call: TRBV19
d_call: NA

cdr3_aa: CASSLAQGGTEAFF
cdr3_nt: TGTGCCAGCAGCTTAGCGCAGGGGGGAACTGAAGCTTTCTTT
clone_size: NA
j_call: TRBJ1-1
v_call: TRBV7-2
d_call: TRBD1

cdr3_aa: CASSSKAGGEQFF
cdr3_nt: TGTGCCAGCTCATCCAAGGCGGGAGGTGAGCAGTTCTTC
clone_size: NA
j_call: TRBJ2-1
v_call: TRBV18
d_call: TRBD2

cdr3_aa: CASSLRRNSYEQYF
cdr3_nt: TGTGCCAGCAGTTTAAGACGGAACAGTTACGAGCAGTACTTC
clone_size: NA
j_call: TRBJ2-7
v_call: TRBV27
d_call: NA

cdr3_aa: CASSSHRGEAYEQYF
cdr3_nt: TGTGCCAGCAGTTCCCACAGGGGGGAGGCCTACGAGCAGTACTTC
clone_size: NA
j_call: TRBJ2-7
v_call: TRBV27
d_call: TRBD1

cdr3_aa: CASTQREFTEQFF
cdr3_nt: TGTGCCAGTACCCAGCGGGAGTTTACTGAGCAGTTCTTC
clone_size: NA
j_call: TRBJ2-1
v_call: TRBV19
d_call: TRBD2

cdr3_aa: CASSPVDSHLNTEAFF
cdr3_nt: TGTGCCAGCAGTCCGGTTGACAGCCACCTGAACACTGAAGCTTTCTTT
clone_size: once
j_call: TRBJ1-1
v_call: TRBV28
d_call: NA

cdr3_aa: CASSRTSGTTGELFF
cdr3_nt: TGTGCCAGCAGTCGGACTAGCGGGACCACCGGGGAGCTGTTTTTT
clone_size: NA
j_call: TRBJ2-2
v_call: TRBV2
d_call: TRBD2

cdr3_aa: CASSWGLEVNQPQHF
cdr3_nt: TGTGCCAGCAGCTGGGGCCTTGAGGTAAATCAGCCCCAGCATTTT
clone_size: NA
j_call: TRBJ1-5
v_call: TRBV5-6
d_call: NA

cdr3_aa: CASQSGFITETQYF
cdr3_nt: TGCGCCAGCCAGTCGGGGTTTATTACGGAGACCCAGTACTTC
clone_size: NA
j_call: TRBJ2-5
v_call: TRBV5-1
d_call: NA

cdr3_aa: CASSLGLAPTYEQHF
cdr3_nt: TGTGCCAGCAGCTTGGGACTAGCGCCGACCTACGAGCAGCACTTC
clone_size: once
j_call: TRBJ2-7
v_call: TRBV5-4
d_call: TRBD2

cdr3_aa: CASSLSQNEKLFF
cdr3_nt: TGTGCCAGCAGTTTGTCGCAGAATGAAAAACTGTTTTTT
clone_size: NA
j_call: TRBJ1-4
v_call: TRBV28
d_call: NA

cdr3_aa: CASSVQGLQITIYF
cdr3_nt: TGTGCCAGTAGCGTACAGGGTCTGCAAATCACCATATATTTT
clone_size: NA
j_call: TRBJ1-3
v_call: TRBV19
d_call: NA

cdr3_aa: CASRTSRGRWEKLFF
cdr3_nt: TGTGCCAGTAGGACCTCAAGGGGCAGGTGGGAAAAACTGTTTTTT
clone_size: once
j_call: TRBJ1-4
v_call: TRBV27
d_call: NA

cdr3_aa: CASSLSRRGGNEQFF
cdr3_nt: TGTGCCAGCAGCTTAAGCAGACGGGGAGGGAATGAGCAGTTCTTC
clone_size: NA
j_call: TRBJ2-1
v_call: TRBV11-3
d_call: TRBD2

cdr3_aa: CASSPRTGPYEQYF
cdr3_nt: TGTGCCAGTAGTCCAAGGACAGGCCCCTACGAGCAGTACTTC
clone_size: NA
j_call: TRBJ2-7
v_call: TRBV19
d_call: TRBD1

cdr3_aa: CASSETGNYGYTF
cdr3_nt: TGTGCCAGCAGTGAGACAGGGAACTATGGCTACACCTTC
clone_size: once
j_call: TRBJ1-2
v_call: TRBV6-4
d_call: TRBD1

cdr3_aa: CASSWLQGAGETQYF
cdr3_nt: TGCGCCAGCAGCTGGCTACAGGGGGCAGGGGAGACCCAGTACTTC
clone_size: NA
j_call: TRBJ2-5
v_call: TRBV5-1
d_call: TRBD1

cdr3_aa: CASSPRVAGSMQNTGELFF
cdr3_nt: TGTGCCAGCAGCCCCAGGGTAGCGGGATCGATGCAGAACACCGGGGAGCTGTTTTTT
clone_size: NA
j_call: TRBJ2-2
v_call: TRBV7-9
d_call: TRBD2

cdr3_aa: CASSPLGLYGYTF
cdr3_nt: TGTGCCAGCAGCCCCTTGGGGCTCTATGGCTACACCTTC
clone_size: NA
j_call: TRBJ1-2
v_call: TRBV6-1
d_call: NA

cdr3_aa: CASSGTGAYEQYF
cdr3_nt: TGTGCCAGCAGCGGGACTGGGGCCTACGAGCAGTACTTC
clone_size: NA
j_call: TRBJ2-7
v_call: TRBV28
d_call: NA

cdr3_aa: CATGGGRAGETQYF
cdr3_nt: TGTGCCACGGGCGGCGGGAGGGCCGGGGAGACCCAGTACTTC
clone_size: NA
j_call: TRBJ2-5
v_call: TRBV10-3
d_call: TRBD2